One and the same sample provided the 25 T cell receptor beta chains below, sequenced in a study of somatic mutations in cytotoxic T cells in rheumatoid arthritis. Profiling relied on immunoSEQ multiplex PCR, and the TCRdb table lists in-frame clones only, not all of them. The repertoire holds some 21,000 clones, with 80% to 90% as singletons. Sequences were obtained from CD8+ T cells sorted from blood. These TCRs come from an adult with rheumatoid arthritis.

This clone turned up a few times. The chain carries TRBV9 and TRBJ1-1; 7 positions match TRBD1. J was trimmed by 4 bases and V by 0 bases; bases with no gene match: 3. Germline CDR1 and CDR2: SGDLS and YYNGEE. There are 14 residues in the CDR3. The CDR3 is CASSVVSGGTEAFF. CDR3 coding DNA: TGTGCCAGCAGCGTAGTTTCAGGGGGCACTGAAGCTTTCTTT. Full variable domain (remainder filled in from reference TRBV9 and TRBJ1-1): DSGVTQTPKHLITATGQRVTLRCSPRSGDLSVYWYQQSLDQGLQFLIQYYNGEERAKGNILERFSAQQFPDLHSELNLSSLELGDSALYFCASSVVSGGTEAFFGQGTRLTVV.

This clone was observed a handful of times. This chain uses TRBV6-1 with TRBJ1-6, with a possible D match to TRBD1 (5 bases). There are 14 residues in the CDR3. V was clipped by 2 bases and J by 8 bases, with 10 bases between them. Germline CDR1 reads MNHNS; CDR2 reads SASEGT. The chain's CDR3 is CASSELQVDSPLHF. The DNA of the CDR3 is TGTGCCAGCAGTGAACTACAGGTCGATTCACCCCTCCACTTT.

The chain employs TRBV10-3 and TRBJ2-2; 8 bases are shared with TRBD2. The CDR3 has 14 residues. Germline-derived CDR1 and CDR2 are ENHRY and SYGVKD. Trimming took 7 bases from V and 3 from J; bases not matched to a gene: 4. This CDR3 reads CAINGGGYTGELFF. The CDR3 nucleotides are TGTGCCATCAATGGCGGGGGGTACACCGGGGAGCTGTTTTTT.

This rearrangement joins TRBV18 to TRBJ2-1; no clear D. This CDR3 has 12 amino acids. With 6 bases removed from V and 3 bases from J, the gap between germline ends came to 6 bases. The germline gives CDR1 KGHSH, CDR2 LQKENI. CDR3: CASSANYNEQFF. Here the CDR3 DNA reads TGTGCCAGCTCGGCCAACTACAATGAGCAGTTCTTC.

By sample share, this clone is medium-sized. The chain is built from TRBV4-2 and TRBJ2-7; no definite D call. The V and J ends lost 0 bases and 6 bases respectively, with 12 bases between them. The CDR3 length is 14 residues. Germline V gene lookup returns CDR1 LGHNA and CDR2 YNFKEQ. The CDR3 DNA follows: TGTGCCAGCAGCCAAGACTCGGCAGGCTCCGAGCAGTACTTC. Translation: CASSQDSAGSEQYF.

CDR3 sequence reads: CASRWADTQYF. In nucleotides, the CDR3 is TGTGCCAGCAGGTGGGCAGATACGCAGTATTTT. The chain employs TRBV7-2 and TRBJ2-3; D ambiguous. The germline CDR1 and CDR2 sequences are SGHTA and FQGNSA. The V end was cut by 6 bases, the J end by 4 bases, with 5 bases between. CDR3 length: 11 amino acids.

V usage is TRBV7-8 and J usage is TRBJ1-1, with unresolved D. Looked up from germline, CDR1 is SGHVS and CDR2 is FQNEAQ. The CDR3 extends over 14 amino acids. V lost 7 bases and J 0 bases, leaving 12 bases between the germline ends. The CDR3 reads CASTLGLMNTEAFF. The CDR3 DNA reads TGTGCCAGCACCCTCGGGCTGATGAACACTGAAGCTTTCTTT.

The chain carries TRBV5-1 and TRBJ1-4; TRBD1 aligns across 8 bases. Germline V gene data show CDR1 as SGHRS and CDR2 as YFSETQ. The CDR3 loop spans 15 amino acids. Losses at the gene ends were 4 bases for V and 7 bases for J; bases not matched to a gene: 9. The CDR3 DNA is TGCGCCAGCAGCCCGGGGACAGGTGGGACTGAAAAACTGTTTTTT. Translated, it gives CASSPGTGGTEKLFF.

This clone was observed once. The V and J genes are TRBV9 and TRBJ2-5, with D tentatively TRBD1 (6 bases). V gave up 3 bases and J gave up 4 bases, with 13 bases separating them. The CDR3 consists of 14 residues. Germline loops: CDR1 SGDLS, CDR2 YYNGEE. CDR3 in amino acids: CASSDNRVGETQYF. DNA of the CDR3: TGTGCCAGCAGCGACAACAGGGTAGGAGAGACCCAGTACTTC.

The chain is built from TRBV6-6 and TRBJ1-5; D remains unclear. The CDR3 is made up of 13 amino acids. Germline V gives CDR1 MNHNY, CDR2 SVGAGI (reference sequence). V lost 4 bases and J lost 0, with 4 bases in between. CDR3 in amino acids: CASSSNSNQPQHF. The CDR3 DNA sequence: TGTGCCAGCAGTTCGAATAGCAATCAGCCCCAGCATTTT.

This rearrangement joins TRBV19 to TRBJ2-3, with 10 nucleotides matching TRBD2. This CDR3 has 16 amino acids. V lost 5 bases and J lost 0; bases outside the gene matches: 5. Germline-derived CDR1 and CDR2 are LNHDA and SQIVND (reference sequence). The CDR3 nucleotides are TGTGCCAGTAGTTTATTAGCGGGGGGAAGCACAGATACGCAGTATTTT. This translates into CASSLLAGGSTDTQYF.

This chain connects TRBV6-6 to TRBJ2-7, with D hard to call. The CDR3 is 13 residues long. V gave up 4 bases and J gave up 6 bases, with 13 bases separating them. CDR1 is MNHNY and CDR2 is SVGAGI in the germline V gene (reference sequence). The CDR3 nucleotides are TGTGCCAGCAGTTGGTCGGACGGTACCGAGCAGTACTTC. Translation: CASSWSDGTEQYF.

The chain combines TRBV6-1 with TRBJ2-2, with 7 bases that match TRBD2. The germline gives CDR1 MNHNS, CDR2 SASEGT. The CDR3 totals 14 residues. V trimming: 7 bases; J trimming: 3 bases; junction bases outside the gene matches: 5. Here the CDR3 reads CASMPSGDTGELFF. In nucleotides, the CDR3 is TGTGCCAGCATGCCTAGCGGAGACACCGGGGAGCTGTTTTTT.

The chain is built from TRBV19 and TRBJ1-1; TRBD1 matches 10 bases. The V and J ends lost 3 bases and 3 bases, in that order; junction bases with no gene match: 4. CDR1 LNHDA and CDR2 SQIVND come from the germline V gene (reference sequence). The CDR3 is made up of 15 amino acids. The CDR3 loop reads CASSIGTGADTEAFF. The DNA of the CDR3 is TGTGCCAGTAGTATCGGGACAGGGGCGGACACTGAAGCTTTCTTT.

The chain joins TRBV6-5 to TRBJ1-2; D call uncertain. There are 14 residues in the CDR3. The germline CDR1 and CDR2 sequences are MNHEY and SVGAGI. Trimming stripped 0 bases from V and 4 bases from J, with 9 bases between. For the CDR3, the DNA is TGTGCCAGCAGTTACTCGAACGGAATCTATGGCTACACCTTC. Translated, it gives CASSYSNGIYGYTF.

This clone appeared a single time. The V call is TRBV7-2, the J call TRBJ1-5, with D perhaps TRBD1 (5 bases). This CDR3 is 14 amino acids long. Germline CDR1 and CDR2: SGHTA and FQGNSA. The V gene lost 3 bases and the J gene lost 5 bases, with 11 bases spanning the gap. The CDR3 protein is CASSLYVGDQPQHF. CDR3 bases: TGTGCCAGCAGCTTGTATGTGGGGGATCAGCCCCAGCATTTT.

This clone appeared once. This chain joins TRBV25-1 and TRBJ1-2; TRBD1 matches 10 bases. The CDR3 totals 15 residues. The V gene end was trimmed by 3 bases and the J gene end by 5 bases; junction bases not matched to a gene: 6. Germline CDR1 MGHDK, CDR2 SYGVNS. The CDR3 region has the DNA TGTGCCAGCAGTGACATGACAGGGGGCCTATATGGCTACACCTTC. Translated: CASSDMTGGLYGYTF.

The chain recombines TRBV18 with TRBJ2-3; D is possibly TRBD1 (7 bases). V was clipped by 5 bases and J by 3 bases, with 12 bases between them. Germline V gene lookup returns CDR1 KGHSH and CDR2 LQKENI. The CDR3 runs 14 residues. The CDR3 DNA is TGTGCCAGCTCAGCGGGACAGTTGACAGATACGCAGTATTTT. This sequence encodes CASSAGQLTDTQYF.

This sequence joins TRBV27 and TRBJ1-1; a weak D match, TRBD1 (6 bases). With 3 bases removed from V and 4 bases from J, the gap between germline ends came to 9 bases. The CDR3 runs to 13 residues. Germline V gene sequence: CDR1 MNHEY, CDR2 SMNVEV (reference sequence). The CDR3 DNA reads as TGTGCCAGCAGTTTCGGAGGGGGCACTGAAGCTTTCTTT. Amino acid sequence: CASSFGGGTEAFF.

V usage is TRBV9 and J usage is TRBJ2-3; 8 bases align to TRBD2. V shed 5 bases and J 5 bases; nucleotides not matched to a gene: 7. The CDR3 is made up of 14 amino acids. Germline V CDR1 and CDR2: SGDLS, YYNGEE. CDR3 coding DNA: TGTGCCAGCAGTCTCGGGGGGGTGGTAGATACGCAGTATTTT. Translated: CASSLGGVVDTQYF.

This clone occurred a few times. The rearrangement joins TRBV10-1 to TRBJ1-5; D is ambiguous. CDR1 WNHNN and CDR2 SYGVQD come from the germline V gene (reference sequence). The V end was cut by 8 bases, the J end by 6 bases, with 11 bases between. This CDR3 spans 12 amino acids. CDR3 residues: CASREKGQPQHF. In nucleotides, the CDR3 is TGCGCCAGCCGGGAGAAGGGTCAGCCCCAGCATTTT.

V usage is TRBV27 and J usage is TRBJ2-7, with unresolved D. In germline, CDR1 is MNHEY, CDR2 SMNVEV (reference sequence). V lost 1 base, J lost 0 bases, and 7 bases lay in between. CDR3 length equals 14 residues. The CDR3 here is CASSLFSFSYEQYF. The CDR3 bases are TGTGCCAGCAGTTTATTTTCTTTCTCCTACGAGCAGTACTTC.

The rearrangement links TRBV2 to TRBJ2-5; no clear D gene. Germline CDR1 is SNHLY and CDR2 is FYNNEI. V lost 4 bases and J lost 0, with 6 bases in between. This CDR3 has 13 residues. The CDR3: CASSAEHQETQYF. In DNA, the CDR3 is TGTGCCAGCAGTGCTGAACACCAAGAGACCCAGTACTTC. The variable domain in full, completed from reference TRBV2 and TRBJ2-5, reads EPEVTQTPSHQVTQMGQEVILRCVPISNHLYFYWYRQILGQKVEFLVSFYNNEISEKSEIFDDQFSVERPDGSNFTLKIRSTKLEDSAMYFCASSAEHQETQYFGPGTRLLVL.

This clone was counted once. J is TRBJ2-5 and V is TRBV5-4; 12 positions agree with TRBD1. V was clipped by 0 bases and J by 5 bases; unmatched bases: 8. Germline V gene sequence: CDR1 SGHNT, CDR2 YYREEE (reference sequence). The CDR3 loop spans 17 amino acids. Written as DNA, the CDR3 is TGTGCCAGCAGCTTGGAGTTAGGGACAGGGGGCAGGGAGACCCAGTACTTC. Translating gives CASSLELGTGGRETQYF.

This chain uses TRBV7-2 with TRBJ2-7; 7 nucleotides align to TRBD1. Germline V gene lookup returns CDR1 SGHTA and CDR2 FQGNSA. V was pared by 4 bases and J by 1 base, with 7 bases of the junction left unmatched. The CDR3 loop spans 15 amino acids. The CDR3 protein is CASSSLTGLSYEQYF. CDR3 DNA: TGTGCCAGCAGCTCCCTGACAGGGTTATCCTACGAGCAGTACTTC.